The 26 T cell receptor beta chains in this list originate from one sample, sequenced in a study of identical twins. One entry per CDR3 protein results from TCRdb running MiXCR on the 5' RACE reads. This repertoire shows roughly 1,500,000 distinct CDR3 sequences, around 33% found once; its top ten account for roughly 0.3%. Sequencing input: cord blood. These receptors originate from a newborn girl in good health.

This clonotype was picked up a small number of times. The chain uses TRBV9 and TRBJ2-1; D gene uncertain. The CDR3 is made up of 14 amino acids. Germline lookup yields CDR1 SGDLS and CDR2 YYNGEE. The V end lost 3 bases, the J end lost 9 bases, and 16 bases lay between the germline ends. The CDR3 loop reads CASSGVDVRAEQFF. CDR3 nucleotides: TGTGCCAGCAGCGGGGTAGATGTAAGGGCTGAGCAGTTCTTC. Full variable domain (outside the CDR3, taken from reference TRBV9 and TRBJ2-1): DSGVTQTPKHLITATGQRVTLRCSPRSGDLSVYWYQQSLDQGLQFLIQYYNGEERAKGNILERFSAQQFPDLHSELNLSSLELGDSALYFCASSGVDVRAEQFFGPGTRLTVL.

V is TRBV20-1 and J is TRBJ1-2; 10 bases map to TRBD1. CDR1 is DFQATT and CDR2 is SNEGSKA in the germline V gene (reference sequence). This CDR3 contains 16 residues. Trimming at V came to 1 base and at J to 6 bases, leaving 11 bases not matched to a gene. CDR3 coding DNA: TGCAGTGCTAGAGGAATGTGGGACAGGGGAAGGAATGGCTACACCTTC. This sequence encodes CSARGMWDRGRNGYTF.

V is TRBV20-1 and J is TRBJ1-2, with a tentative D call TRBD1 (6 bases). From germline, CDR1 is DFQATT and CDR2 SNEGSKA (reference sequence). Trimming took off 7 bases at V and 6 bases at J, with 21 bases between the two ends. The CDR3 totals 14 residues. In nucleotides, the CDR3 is TGCAGTGTGACAGGCCTTTCTAACTATGATGGCTACACCTTC. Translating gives CSVTGLSNYDGYTF.

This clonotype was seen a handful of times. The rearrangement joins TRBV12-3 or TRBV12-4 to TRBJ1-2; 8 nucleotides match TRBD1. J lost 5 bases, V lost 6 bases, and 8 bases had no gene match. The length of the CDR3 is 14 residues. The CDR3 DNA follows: TGTGCCAGCAGAGCTTCGGACAGGGCGTATGGCTACACCTTC. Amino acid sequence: CASRASDRAYGYTF.

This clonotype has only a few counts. The DNA for the CDR3 is TGCAGTGCTAGAGCCGGTATTGGCAATCAGCCCCAGCATTTT. This sequence encodes CSARAGIGNQPQHF. The chain recombines TRBV20-1 with TRBJ1-5, with unresolved D. This CDR3 contains 14 residues. In germline, CDR1 is DFQATT, CDR2 SNEGSKA (reference sequence). Deletions cut 1 base from V and 2 bases from J, with 9 bases between.

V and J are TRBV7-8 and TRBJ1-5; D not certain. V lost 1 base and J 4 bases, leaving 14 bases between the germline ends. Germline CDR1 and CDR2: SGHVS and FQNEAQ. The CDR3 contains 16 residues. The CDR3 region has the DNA TGTGCCAGCAGCTTAGAATTCGTGATAGAGAATCAGCCCCAGCATTTT. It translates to CASSLEFVIENQPQHF.

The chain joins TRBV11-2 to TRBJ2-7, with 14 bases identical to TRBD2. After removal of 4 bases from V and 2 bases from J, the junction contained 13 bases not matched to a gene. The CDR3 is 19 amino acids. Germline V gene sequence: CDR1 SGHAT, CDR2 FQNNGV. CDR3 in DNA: TGTGCCAGCAGCTCCATTAGGACTAGCGGGGGGAATCGGGCCTACGAGCAGTACTTC. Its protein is CASSSIRTSGGNRAYEQYF.

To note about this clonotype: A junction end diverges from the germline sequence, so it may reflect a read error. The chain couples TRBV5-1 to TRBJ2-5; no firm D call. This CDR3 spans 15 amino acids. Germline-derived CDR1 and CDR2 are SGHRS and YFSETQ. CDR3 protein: CVSSLVWQGQETQYF. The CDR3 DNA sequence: TGCGTCAGCAGCTTGGTGTGGCAAGGCCAGGAGACCCAGTACTTC.

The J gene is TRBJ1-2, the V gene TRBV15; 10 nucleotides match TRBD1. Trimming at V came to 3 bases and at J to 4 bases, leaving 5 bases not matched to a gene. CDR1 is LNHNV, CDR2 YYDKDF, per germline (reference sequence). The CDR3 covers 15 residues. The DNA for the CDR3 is TGTGCCACCAGCAGCGGGACAGGGGTTTCCTATGGCTACACCTTC. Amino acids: CATSSGTGVSYGYTF.

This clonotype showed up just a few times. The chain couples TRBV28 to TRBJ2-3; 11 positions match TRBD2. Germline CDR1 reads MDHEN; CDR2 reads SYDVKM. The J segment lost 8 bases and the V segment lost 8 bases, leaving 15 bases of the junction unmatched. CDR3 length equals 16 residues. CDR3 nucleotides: TGTGCCAGCCGACCTAGCGGGAGGAACTCGAGGGGTACGCAGTATTTT. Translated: CASRPSGRNSRGTQYF.

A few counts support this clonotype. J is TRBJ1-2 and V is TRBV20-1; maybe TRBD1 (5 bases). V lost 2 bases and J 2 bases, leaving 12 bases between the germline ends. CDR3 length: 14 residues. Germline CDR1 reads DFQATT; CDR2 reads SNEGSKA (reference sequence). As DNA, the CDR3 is TGCAGTGCTAGAACGTGGGGGACCAACTATGGCTACACCTTC. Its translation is CSARTWGTNYGYTF.

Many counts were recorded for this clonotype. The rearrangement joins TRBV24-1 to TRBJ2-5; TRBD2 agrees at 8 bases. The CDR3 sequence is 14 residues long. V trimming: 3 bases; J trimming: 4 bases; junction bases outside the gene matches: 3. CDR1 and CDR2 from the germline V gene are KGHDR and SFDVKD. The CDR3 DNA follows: TGTGCCACCAGTGATGGACTAGCCGGAGAGACCCAGTACTTC. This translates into CATSDGLAGETQYF.

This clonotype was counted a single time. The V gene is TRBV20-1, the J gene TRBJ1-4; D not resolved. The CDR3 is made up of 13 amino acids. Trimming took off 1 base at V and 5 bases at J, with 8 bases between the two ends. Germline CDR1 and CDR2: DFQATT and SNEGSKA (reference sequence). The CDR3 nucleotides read TGCAGTGCTAGAGGGGATCCCAATGAAAAACTGTTTTTT. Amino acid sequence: CSARGDPNEKLFF.

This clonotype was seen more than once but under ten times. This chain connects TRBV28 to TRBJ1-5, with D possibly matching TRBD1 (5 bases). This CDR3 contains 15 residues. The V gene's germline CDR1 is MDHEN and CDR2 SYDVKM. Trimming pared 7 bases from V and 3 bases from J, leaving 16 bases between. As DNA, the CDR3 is TGTGCCAGCACCTCGGGACCGCTCGTCAATCAGCCCCAGCATTTT. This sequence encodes CASTSGPLVNQPQHF. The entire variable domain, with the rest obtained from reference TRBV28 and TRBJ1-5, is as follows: DVKVTQSSRYLVKRTGEKVFLECVQDMDHENMFWYRQDPGLGLRLIYFSYDVKMKEKGDIPEGYSVSREKKERFSLILESASTNQTSMYLCASTSGPLVNQPQHFGDGTRLSIL.

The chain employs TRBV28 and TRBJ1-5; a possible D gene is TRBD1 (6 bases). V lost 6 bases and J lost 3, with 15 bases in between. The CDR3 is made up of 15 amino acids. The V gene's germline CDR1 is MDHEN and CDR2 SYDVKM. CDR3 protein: CASSPAHRVNQPQHF. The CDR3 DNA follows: TGTGCCAGCAGCCCCGCGCACAGGGTCAATCAGCCCCAGCATTTT.

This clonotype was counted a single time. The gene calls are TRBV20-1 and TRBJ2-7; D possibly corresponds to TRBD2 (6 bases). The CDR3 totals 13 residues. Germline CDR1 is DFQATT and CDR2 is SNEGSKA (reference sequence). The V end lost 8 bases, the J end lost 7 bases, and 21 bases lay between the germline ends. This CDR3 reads CSPTQPSANEQYF. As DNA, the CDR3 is TGCAGTCCCACCCAGCCTAGCGCCAATGAGCAGTACTTC.

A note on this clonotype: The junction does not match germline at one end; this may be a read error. CDR3 residues: CACSLTSGRASYNEQFF. Written as DNA, the CDR3 is TGTGCCTGCAGCTTAACTAGCGGGAGGGCCTCCTACAATGAGCAGTTCTTC. The V call is TRBV7-2, the J call TRBJ2-1; the match to TRBD2 covers 13 bases. There are 17 residues in the CDR3. Germline V gene lookup returns CDR1 SGHTA and CDR2 FQGNSA.

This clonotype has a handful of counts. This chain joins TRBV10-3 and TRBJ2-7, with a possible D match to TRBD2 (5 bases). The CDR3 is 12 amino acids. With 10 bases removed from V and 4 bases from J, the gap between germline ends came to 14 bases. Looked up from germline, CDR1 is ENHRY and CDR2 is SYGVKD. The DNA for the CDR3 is TGTGCCACCAATCTAGAGGGTTACGAGCAGTACTTC. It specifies CATNLEGYEQYF.

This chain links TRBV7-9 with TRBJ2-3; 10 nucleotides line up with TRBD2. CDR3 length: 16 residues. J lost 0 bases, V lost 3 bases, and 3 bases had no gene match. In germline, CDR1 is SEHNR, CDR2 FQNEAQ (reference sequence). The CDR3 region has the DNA TGTGCCAGCAGCTTTGGACTAGCGGTTAGCACAGATACGCAGTATTTT. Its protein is CASSFGLAVSTDTQYF. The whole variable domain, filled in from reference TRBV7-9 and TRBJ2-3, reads DTGVSQNPRHKITKRGQNVTFRCDPISEHNRLYWYRQTLGQGPEFLTYFQNEAQLEKSRLLSDRFSAERPKGSFSTLEIQRTEQGDSAMYLCASSFGLAVSTDTQYFGPGTRLTVL.

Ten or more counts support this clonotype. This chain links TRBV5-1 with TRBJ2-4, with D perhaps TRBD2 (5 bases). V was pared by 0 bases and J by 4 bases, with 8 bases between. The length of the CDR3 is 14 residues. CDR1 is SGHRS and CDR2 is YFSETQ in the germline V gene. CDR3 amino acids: CASSLGGPKNIQYF. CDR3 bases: TGCGCCAGCAGCTTGGGCGGGCCTAAAAACATTCAGTACTTC.

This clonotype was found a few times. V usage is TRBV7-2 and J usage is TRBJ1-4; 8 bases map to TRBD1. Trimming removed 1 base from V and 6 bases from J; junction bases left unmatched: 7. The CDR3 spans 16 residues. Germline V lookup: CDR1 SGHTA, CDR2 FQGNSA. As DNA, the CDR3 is TGTGCCAGCAGCTTAGTCGGCAGGGGGCAATATGAAAAACTGTTTTTT. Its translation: CASSLVGRGQYEKLFF. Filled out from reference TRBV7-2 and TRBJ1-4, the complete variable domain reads GAGVSQSPSNKVTEKGKDVELRCDPISGHTALYWYRQSLGQGLEFLIYFQGNSAPDKSGLPSDRFSAERTGGSVSTLTIQRTQQEDSAVYLCASSLVGRGQYEKLFFGSGTQLSVL.

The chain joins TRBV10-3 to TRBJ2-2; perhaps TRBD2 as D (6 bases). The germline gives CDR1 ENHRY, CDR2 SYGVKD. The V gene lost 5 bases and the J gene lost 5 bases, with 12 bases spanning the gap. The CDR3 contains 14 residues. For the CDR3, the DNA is TGTGCCATCAGTACTAGGCGGGATACCGGGGAGCTGTTTTTT. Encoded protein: CAISTRRDTGELFF.

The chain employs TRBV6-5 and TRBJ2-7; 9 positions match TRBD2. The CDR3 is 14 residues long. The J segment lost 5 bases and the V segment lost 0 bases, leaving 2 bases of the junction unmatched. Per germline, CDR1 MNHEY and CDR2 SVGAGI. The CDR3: CASSYSGLAHEQYF. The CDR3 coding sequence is TGTGCCAGCAGTTACTCGGGACTAGCTCACGAGCAGTACTTC.

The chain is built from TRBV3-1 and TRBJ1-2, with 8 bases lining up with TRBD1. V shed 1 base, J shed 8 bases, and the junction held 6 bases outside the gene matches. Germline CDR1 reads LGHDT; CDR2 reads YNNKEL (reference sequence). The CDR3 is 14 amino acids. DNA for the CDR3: TGTGCCAGCAGCCAAGTTGCAGGGGGCGGCGGCTACACCTTC. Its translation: CASSQVAGGGGYTF.

The CDR3 is CASSLWGASGSKYNEQFF. The CDR3 DNA is TGTGCCAGCAGCTTATGGGGGGCTAGCGGGAGTAAATACAATGAGCAGTTCTTC. This chain connects TRBV7-2 to TRBJ2-1, with 10 bases fitting TRBD2. V shed 2 bases, J shed 4 bases, and the junction held 11 bases outside the gene matches. Per germline, CDR1 SGHTA and CDR2 FQGNSA. This CDR3 region has 18 residues. The complete variable domain, with remaining parts taken from reference TRBV7-2 and TRBJ2-1, reads GAGVSQSPSNKVTEKGKDVELRCDPISGHTALYWYRQSLGQGLEFLIYFQGNSAPDKSGLPSDRFSAERTGGSVSTLTIQRTQQEDSAVYLCASSLWGASGSKYNEQFFGPGTRLTVL.

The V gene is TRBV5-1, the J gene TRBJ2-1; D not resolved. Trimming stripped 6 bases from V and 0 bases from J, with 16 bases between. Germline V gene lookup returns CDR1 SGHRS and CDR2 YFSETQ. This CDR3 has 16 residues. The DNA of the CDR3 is TGCGCCAGCACGGCCCTCCCCCAAAGCTCCTACAATGAGCAGTTCTTC. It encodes CASTALPQSSYNEQFF.